Following are 16 T cell receptor beta chains from one sample sequenced in a study of blood T cell repertoires in COVID-19. Assay: immunoSEQ multiplex PCR; the TCRdb copy retains only in-frame clones and omits some. Of roughly 250,000 clones listed, 80% to 85% are singletons. Material: peripheral blood. The receptors derive from a woman aged 60-75 years with active or convalescent COVID-19.

This clone was counted once. The chain joins TRBV27 to TRBJ1-1, with 7 positions matching TRBD1. Germline V gene sequence: CDR1 MNHEY, CDR2 SMNVEV (reference sequence). V was pared by 8 bases and J by 0 bases, with 21 bases of the junction left unmatched. This CDR3 region has 19 residues. The chain's CDR3 is CASAMPVPGTERMNTEAFF. CDR3 DNA: TGTGCCAGCGCAATGCCCGTTCCGGGGACAGAAAGGATGAACACTGAAGCTTTCTTT.

The chain links TRBV29-1 to TRBJ1-4; no clear D gene. This CDR3 has 14 residues. Trimming took 6 bases from V and 0 from J, leaving 11 bases between them. Germline V lookup: CDR1 SQVTM, CDR2 ANQGSEA. CDR3 sequence reads: CSVQRGTTNEKLFF. CDR3 bases: TGCAGCGTCCAAAGAGGGACAACTAATGAAAAACTGTTTTTT.

A few counts support this clone. The V and J genes are TRBV5-4 and TRBJ2-3, with 9 bases lining up with TRBD2. The length of the CDR3 is 16 residues. The germline CDR1 and CDR2 sequences are SGHNT and YYREEE (reference sequence). The V segment lost 0 bases and the J segment 0 bases; nucleotides outside the gene matches: 2. The CDR3 here is CASSLERGASTDTQYF. CDR3 in DNA: TGTGCCAGCAGCTTGGAGCGGGGGGCTAGCACAGATACGCAGTATTTT.

This chain uses TRBV19 with TRBJ2-3; D call uncertain. V was pared by 5 bases and J by 5 bases, with 17 bases between. Germline V lookup: CDR1 LNHDA, CDR2 SQIVND (reference sequence). The CDR3 runs to 15 residues. The CDR3 spells CASSFPNAILDTQYF. DNA of the CDR3: TGTGCCAGTAGTTTCCCAAACGCTATTCTAGATACGCAGTATTTT.

This clone appeared once. V and J are TRBV27 and TRBJ2-7, with 7 bases aligning to TRBD2. Germline V gene data show CDR1 as MNHEY and CDR2 as SMNVEV (reference sequence). The CDR3 runs 14 residues. Losses at the gene ends were 4 bases for V and 7 bases for J; bases not matched to a gene: 10. The CDR3 region is CASSSGTGGMEQYF. The DNA for the CDR3 is TGTGCCAGCAGTTCGGGGACGGGGGGAATGGAGCAGTACTTC.

This sequence joins TRBV4-1 and TRBJ1-3; D gene ambiguous. The CDR3 has 16 amino acids. The germline CDR1 and CDR2 sequences are MGHRA and YSYEKL. The V end lost 0 bases, the J end lost 0 bases, and 9 bases lay between the germline ends. Here the CDR3 reads CASSQDWRPSGNTIYF. For the CDR3, the DNA is TGCGCCAGCAGCCAAGATTGGAGACCCTCTGGAAACACCATATATTTT.

This clone was seen a handful of times. The chain combines TRBV4-1 with TRBJ1-2, with TRBD1 as a possible D gene (5 bases). V was pared by 1 base and J by 9 bases, with 12 bases between. This CDR3 is 13 amino acids long. Germline V lookup: CDR1 MGHRA, CDR2 YSYEKL. The CDR3, as DNA: TGCGCCAGCAGCCAAGCTGGGGGGGTGAGCTACACCTTC. Protein product: CASSQAGGVSYTF.

V is TRBV3-1 (or the pseudogene TRBV3-2) and J is TRBJ1-3, with D possibly matching TRBD1 (5 bases). Germline V gene data show CDR1 as LGHDT and CDR2 as YNNKEL (reference sequence). V shed 5 bases and J shed 0 bases, with 11 bases lying between them. The CDR3 consists of 15 residues. CDR3 loop: CASSYDRLSGNTIYF. The DNA for the CDR3 is TGTGCCAGCAGCTACGACAGACTCTCTGGAAACACCATATATTTT.

V is TRBV5-1 and J is TRBJ1-2; 7 bases agree with TRBD1. This CDR3 region has 14 residues. The V and J ends lost 0 bases and 5 bases, in that order; junction bases with no gene match: 4. The germline V gene encodes CDR1 SGHRS and CDR2 YFSETQ. The CDR3 nucleotides read TGCGCCAGCAGCTTGGATCGGACAGGATATGGCTACACCTTC. Protein product: CASSLDRTGYGYTF.

J is TRBJ1-2 and V is TRBV4-1, with 9 bases fitting TRBD1. The CDR3 runs 16 residues. Germline CDR1 is MGHRA and CDR2 is YSYEKL. V was clipped by 5 bases and J by 4 bases; unmatched bases: 11. The CDR3 bases are TGCGCCAGCAGCAAAGGACCCGGGACAGGGATCTATGGCTACACCTTC. This codes for CASSKGPGTGIYGYTF.

The chain combines TRBV21-1 with TRBJ1-3. TRBV21-1 is deemed a pseudogene. The CDR3 sequence is 16 residues long. CDR3 loop: CASSKIAGVSGNTIYF. CDR3 coding DNA: TGTGCCAGCAGCAAGATCGCGGGGGTCTCTGGAAACACCATATATTTT.

V is TRBV5-5 and J is TRBJ1-2, with 9 bases aligning to TRBD1. The length of the CDR3 is 15 residues. Per the germline V gene, CDR1 is SGHKS and CDR2 is YYEKEE (reference sequence). J gave up 6 bases and V 0 bases, and 6 bases lay outside the gene matches. Written as DNA, the CDR3 is TGTGCCAGCAGCTTGGCGGGACAGGGAGGGGATGGCTACACCTTC. It translates to CASSLAGQGGDGYTF.

CDR3 in amino acids: CASRGPQANYGYTF. In DNA, the CDR3 is TGTGCCAGCAGAGGTCCACAGGCTAACTATGGCTACACCTTC. The genes are TRBV6-5 and TRBJ1-2; weak D call: TRBD1 (5 bases). The germline V gene encodes CDR1 MNHEY and CDR2 SVGAGI. The CDR3 has 14 residues. V lost 6 bases to trimming and J lost 0 bases, with 11 bases between them.

This chain's CDR3 is CASSHNTGGGIEAFF. The CDR3 region has the DNA TGCGCCAGCAGCCATAACACAGGGGGAGGGATTGAAGCTTTCTTT. V is TRBV4-1 and J is TRBJ1-1; 8 bases match TRBD1. From germline, CDR1 is MGHRA and CDR2 YSYEKL. After removal of 3 bases from V and 7 bases from J, the junction contained 10 bases not matched to a gene. CDR3 length: 15 residues.

The gene calls are TRBV6-5 and TRBJ2-4, with no clear D. Germline V gene lookup returns CDR1 MNHEY and CDR2 SVGAGI. The CDR3 contains 15 residues. V lost 5 bases and J lost 1, with 12 bases in between. CDR3 amino acids: CASSTVSRAKNIQYF. The CDR3 DNA reads TGTGCCAGCAGTACCGTATCTAGGGCCAAAAACATTCAGTACTTC.

The genes are TRBV7-2 and TRBJ2-7, with 14 nucleotides matching TRBD2. This CDR3 has 17 amino acids. V dropped 3 bases and J dropped 9; count of bases not matched to a gene: 13. Looked up from germline, CDR1 is SGHTA and CDR2 is FQGNSA. Here the CDR3 DNA reads TGTGCCAGCAGCTTTGTTGGTGGGACTAGCGGGGGCTGGGGGCAGTACTTC. Protein sequence: CASSFVGGTSGGWGQYF.